A selection of T cell receptor beta chains follows, all from one sample in a study of shared clonotypes between healthy human individuals. The protocol was immunoSEQ multiplex PCR, while the TCRdb copy is restricted to in-frame clones and leaves out a portion. The profile covers 2 million to 3 million clones, with 80% to 95% appearing a single time and about 0.39% taken by the ten largest. Sequenced sample: naive CD4+ T cells from PBMCs. These receptors were obtained from a man between 18 and 29 years old in good health. Some clones in this sample may be carry-over from other donors' samples. The CDR3 runs from the conserved cysteine through the conserved F or W. D genes are given only for firm matches. Clone size is shown for a subset of rows, as once, few, many or a class of expanded clone.

TRBJ2-1	NA	15	TRBD1	TRBV5-4	TGTGCCAGCAGCTTGGGTGACAGGGAGACCAATGAGCAGTTCTTC	CASSLGDRETNEQFF
TRBJ1-1	NA	15	NA	TRBV6-1	TGTGCCAGCAGCGGCTGGGTGGGATTGAACACTGAAGCTTTCTTT	CASSGWVGLNTEAFF
TRBJ2-7	NA	15	TRBD2	TRBV13	TGTGCCAGCACCCCCCTTGGGACTAGGGTTTACGAGCAGTACTTC	CASTPLGTRVYEQYF
TRBJ2-1	NA	16	NA	TRBV6-1	TGTGCCAGCAGTGGCCGGTTAGCGGAGTCCTACAATGAGCAGTTCTTC	CASSGRLAESYNEQFF
TRBJ1-2	NA	14	NA	TRBV4-3	TGCGCCAGCAGCGTGACAGTGGCTCTACATGGCTACACCTTC	CASSVTVALHGYTF
TRBJ1-2	NA	15	TRBD1	TRBV4-1	TGCGCCAGCAGCCAAGCGTCCAGGGGGCTTGGTGGCTACACCTTC	CASSQASRGLGGYTF
TRBJ2-1	NA	14	NA	TRBV2	TGTGCCAGCAGTATACTTTGGGGGGACAATGAGCAGTTCTTC	CASSILWGDNEQFF
TRBJ2-7	NA	16	TRBD2	TRBV2	TGTGCCAGCAGTCCACCCCGGACTAGCGGGAGGGGAGAGCAGTACTTC	CASSPPRTSGRGEQYF
TRBJ2-3	NA	15	TRBD2	TRBV6-5	TGTGCCAGCAGAAGACTAGCGGGAGTCCCAGATACGCAGTATTTT	CASRRLAGVPDTQYF
TRBJ1-5	NA	12	NA	TRBV28	TGTGCCAGCAGCCCGGTGGGCCAGCCCCAGCATTTT	CASSPVGQPQHF
TRBJ2-1	NA	15	TRBD2	TRBV4-1	TGCGCCAGCAGCCTAGCGGGTCAAACCTACAATGAGCAGTTCTTC	CASSLAGQTYNEQFF
TRBJ2-2	NA	16	NA	TRBV7-3	TGTGCCAGCAGCTTAACCCGGGCCGCGAACACCGGGGAGCTGTTTTTT	CASSLTRAANTGELFF
TRBJ2-2	NA	14	NA	TRBV12-5	TGTGCTAGTGCCCTATCGGGTCACACCGGGGAGCTGTTTTTT	CASALSGHTGELFF
TRBJ2-1	NA	15	NA	TRBV25-1	TGTGCCAGCAGTGACGGACTCTGGCATGGCAATGAGCAGTTCTTC	CASSDGLWHGNEQFF
TRBJ2-7	NA	15	TRBD2	TRBV19	TGTGCCAGTAGTATAAGGCTAGCGGGACCCTACGAGCAGTACTTC	CASSIRLAGPYEQYF
TRBJ1-1	NA	14	NA	TRBV19	TGTGCCAGTAGTATCGCCGGAAGGAACACTGAAGCTTTCTTT	CASSIAGRNTEAFF
TRBJ2-3	NA	13	NA	TRBV4-1	TGCGCCAGCAGCCAAATTAGGACAGATACGCAGTATTTT	CASSQIRTDTQYF
TRBJ1-4	NA	15	NA	TRBV18	TGTGCCAGCTCAACCGTCGGGACAACCAATGAAAAACTGTTTTTT	CASSTVGTTNEKLFF
TRBJ2-2	NA	15	TRBD2	TRBV5-1	TGCGCCAGCAGTTTACTAGCGGGGGCAGGCGGGGAGCTGTTTTTT	CASSLLAGAGGELFF
TRBJ2-3	NA	14	NA	TRBV5-1	TGCGCCAGCAGCCCAATAGCGGGCACAGATACGCAGTATTTT	CASSPIAGTDTQYF
TRBJ2-1	NA	17	NA	TRBV7-9	TGTGCCAGCAGTCCGCCGGACACCCTTGGTTCCTACAATGAGCAGTTCTTC	CASSPPDTLGSYNEQFF
TRBJ1-3	NA	12	NA	TRBV7-9	TGTGCCAGCAGCGTTGGAGGAAACACCATATATTTT	CASSVGGNTIYF
TRBJ2-7	once	15	TRBD2	TRBV5-1	TGCGCCAGCAGCCTTGAGGGACTAGGGCGGAAAGAGCAGTACTTC	CASSLEGLGRKEQYF
TRBJ2-1	NA	13	NA	TRBV11-3	TGTGCCAGCAGCCCCGACAACTACAATGAGCAGTTCTTC	CASSPDNYNEQFF
TRBJ2-3	NA	17	NA	TRBV11-2	TGTGCCAGCAGCTTACTAAAGGGAGGAGACAGCACAGATACGCAGTATTTT	CASSLLKGGDSTDTQYF
TRBJ1-4	NA	14	NA	TRBV5-1	TGCGCCAGCAGCTTGGATGGGGCCAGTGAAAAACTGTTTTTT	CASSLDGASEKLFF
TRBJ2-7	NA	12	TRBD2	TRBV28	TGTGCCAGCAGTAGCGGGAGTGGCGAGCAGTACTTC	CASSSGSGEQYF
TRBJ2-3	NA	14	NA	TRBV10-1	TGCGCCAGCAGTCTTGGTTATGGGGCAGATACGCAGTATTTT	CASSLGYGADTQYF
TRBJ2-7	once	16	NA	TRBV5-1	TGCGCCAGCAGCTTGGGTATCGGTCCGAAAGTCTACGAGCAGTACTTC	CASSLGIGPKVYEQYF
TRBJ1-4	few	16	TRBD1	TRBV19	TGTGCCAGTAGTCTCCCGCACCGGGACAGGGAAGAAAAACTGTTTTTT	CASSLPHRDREEKLFF
TRBJ1-1	NA	13	NA	TRBV15	TGTGCCACCAGCAAAGGACAGAACACTGAAGCTTTCTTT	CATSKGQNTEAFF
TRBJ2-5	once	16	TRBD2	TRBV5-1	TGCGCCAGCAAACAAGGTAGCGGGACTTGGGGAGAGACCCAGTACTTC	CASKQGSGTWGETQYF
TRBJ2-7	NA	11	NA	TRBV7-9	TGTGCCAGCAGCTTAAGATACGAGCAGTACTTC	CASSLRYEQYF
TRBJ1-2	few	13	NA	TRBV2	TGTGCCAGCAGTGAAGCGGGGTTCTCTGGCTACACCTTC	CASSEAGFSGYTF
TRBJ2-3	NA	16	NA	TRBV7-3	TGTGCCAGCAGCTTAACGAGCTCTTCCCCATCAGATACGCAGTATTTT	CASSLTSSSPSDTQYF
TRBJ1-2	NA	14	TRBD1	TRBV6-5	TGTGCCAGCAGATGGACAGGGGGGTCGGGCGGCTACACCTTC	CASRWTGGSGGYTF
TRBJ2-2	NA	15	NA	TRBV6-1	TGTGCCAGCAGTCGGGACACCCCGAGGGCCGGGGAGCTGTTTTTT	CASSRDTPRAGELFF
TRBJ2-3	NA	15	NA	TRBV11-2	TGTGCCAGCAGCTTCGGGCCTTCTCTGTCGGATACGCAGTATTTT	CASSFGPSLSDTQYF